These 26 T cell receptor beta chains came from one sample sequenced in a study of cytomegalovirus exposure and HLA in healthy donors. The PCR employed 60 Vbeta primers together with 13 Jbeta primers. The repertoire was sequenced with immunoSEQ multiplex PCR; TCRdb's copy has only in-frame clones and lacks some. The table shows 100,000 to 150,000 clones, with under 90% occurring only once. The specimen was PBMCs. All receptors come from a middle-aged woman in good health and CMV-seropositive.

This clone has a handful of counts. The chain links TRBV6-1 to TRBJ2-7; tentatively, D is TRBD1 (5 bases). Germline CDR1 reads MNHNS; CDR2 reads SASEGT. V was trimmed by 8 bases and J by 3 bases, leaving 17 bases between them. The CDR3 runs to 14 residues. In DNA form, the CDR3 reads TGTGCCAGCGGTCAGGGTTGGGGTTTCTACGAGCAGTACTTC. Its protein is CASGQGWGFYEQYF.

The V and J genes are TRBV9 and TRBJ2-6, with TRBD1 as a possible D gene (6 bases). From germline, CDR1 is SGDLS and CDR2 YYNGEE. The CDR3 has 16 residues. V was clipped by 4 bases and J by 5 bases, with 16 bases between them. The CDR3 loop reads CASSPHRGSWANVLTF. The CDR3 DNA follows: TGTGCCAGCAGCCCCCATAGGGGGTCGTGGGCCAACGTCCTGACTTTC.

J is TRBJ2-7 and V is TRBV5-1; 8 nucleotides align to TRBD1. Trimming removed 0 bases from V and 5 bases from J; junction bases left unmatched: 13. Germline V lookup: CDR1 SGHRS, CDR2 YFSETQ. This CDR3 has 17 residues. The DNA of the CDR3 is TGCGCCAGCAGCTTGGCCGGGCAGGGGGCGCGGGTCAACGAGCAGTACTTC. Residues: CASSLAGQGARVNEQYF.

V and J are TRBV6-1 and TRBJ1-2; weak D call: TRBD1 (5 bases). This CDR3 comprises 13 residues. Per the germline V gene, CDR1 is MNHNS and CDR2 is SASEGT. Trimming left V 5 bases short and J 6 bases short, with 13 bases between. CDR3 DNA: TGTGCCAGCAGTCTTCAAGGGGTAGATGGCTACACCTTC. Translated: CASSLQGVDGYTF.

This clone was seen once. V usage is TRBV27 and J usage is TRBJ1-6, with 9 bases aligning to TRBD1. The germline V gene encodes CDR1 MNHEY and CDR2 SMNVEV (reference sequence). This CDR3 has 14 residues. Unmatched junction bases numbered 8, after V lost 8 bases and J lost 9 bases. Here the CDR3 reads CASGGGQGGSPLHF. The CDR3 DNA sequence: TGTGCCAGCGGGGGGGGACAGGGTGGTTCACCCCTCCACTTT.

This clone has a handful of counts. CDR3 in amino acids: CASSEYYRTPNTEAFF. The CDR3 coding sequence is TGTGCCAGCAGTGAATATTACCGGACACCGAACACTGAAGCTTTCTTT. The chain carries TRBV25-1 and TRBJ1-1, with D possibly TRBD1 on 5 matching bases. The CDR3 contains 16 residues. V was cut by 0 bases and J by 1 base, with 12 bases left in between. The germline V gene has CDR1 MGHDK and CDR2 SYGVNS.

The chain has TRBV11-2 and TRBJ1-2; 9 bases fit TRBD1. The germline V gene has CDR1 SGHAT and CDR2 FQNNGV. This CDR3 is built from 14 residues. With V trimmed by 3 bases and J by 6 bases, 5 bases remained unmatched. In nucleotides, the CDR3 is TGTGCCAGCAGCTTTTACAGGGGGCAACATGGCTACACCTTC. This codes for CASSFYRGQHGYTF. Combining the CDR3 with reference TRBV11-2 and TRBJ1-2 gives the whole variable domain EAGVAQSPRYKIIEKRQSVAFWCNPISGHATLYWYQQILGQGPKLLIQFQNNGVVDDSQLPKDRFSAERLKGVDSTLKIQPAKLEDSAVYLCASSFYRGQHGYTFGSGTRLTVV.

The CDR3 coding sequence is TGTGCCAGCAGTAAGAGACAGGGTTTGATTAACACTGAAGCTTTCTTT. Translation gives CASSKRQGLINTEAFF. The chain uses TRBV28 and TRBJ1-1, with 7 bases lining up with TRBD1. Losses at the gene ends were 5 bases for V and 2 bases for J; bases not matched to a gene: 11. Germline V lookup: CDR1 MDHEN, CDR2 SYDVKM. This CDR3 is 16 amino acids long.

The CDR3 loop is CATETSGVQETQYF. The CDR3, as DNA: TGTGCCACCGAAACTAGCGGGGTTCAAGAGACCCAGTACTTC. The rearrangement joins TRBV6-5 to TRBJ2-5; 10 bases fit TRBD2. Germline V gene sequence: CDR1 MNHEY, CDR2 SVGAGI. V lost 10 bases to trimming and J lost 2 bases; unmatched junction nucleotides: 7. CDR3 length: 14 residues.

V is TRBV6-5 and J is TRBJ1-3; D not certain. Between the trimmed V and J ends, which lost 6 bases and 5 bases, there was a span of 8 bases. The CDR3 contains 12 residues. In germline, CDR1 is MNHEY, CDR2 SVGAGI. CDR3 bases: TGTGCCAGCAGCTCAGAACGAAACACCATATATTTT. It codes for CASSSERNTIYF.

This chain uses TRBV5-1 with TRBJ2-2, with 8 bases matching TRBD2. The germline gives CDR1 SGHRS, CDR2 YFSETQ. The CDR3 runs to 16 residues. Trimming took 0 bases from V and 4 from J; bases not matched to a gene: 5. CDR3 in amino acids: CASSLASGGPTGELFF. The CDR3 DNA is TGCGCCAGCAGCTTGGCTTCGGGAGGGCCCACCGGGGAGCTGTTTTTT.

V and J are TRBV19 and TRBJ1-2, with D perhaps matching TRBD1 (6 bases). The V gene lost 7 bases and the J gene lost 3 bases, with 24 bases spanning the gap. This CDR3 is built from 17 residues. The germline CDR1 and CDR2 sequences are LNHDA and SQIVND (reference sequence). CDR3 protein: CASTMRQEDPLDYGYTF. In nucleotides, the CDR3 is TGTGCCAGTACCATGCGACAGGAGGACCCCCTAGACTATGGCTACACCTTC. The whole variable domain, remainder taken from reference TRBV19 and TRBJ1-2, is DGGITQSPKYLFRKEGQNVTLSCEQNLNHDAMYWYRQDPGQGLRLIYYSQIVNDFQKGDIAEGYSVSREKKESFPLTVTSAQKNPTAFYLCASTMRQEDPLDYGYTFGSGTRLTVV.

The CDR3 nucleotides are TGTGCCAGCACAAGCGGGACAGGGGGCACAGATACGCAGTATTTT. Residues: CASTSGTGGTDTQYF. This chain connects TRBV6-5 to TRBJ2-3; 10 nucleotides line up with TRBD1. This CDR3 spans 15 amino acids. Germline V CDR1 and CDR2: MNHEY, SVGAGI. Losses at the gene ends were 7 bases for V and 1 base for J; bases not matched to a gene: 5.

The rearrangement uses TRBV19 and TRBJ1-5, with 9 bases aligning to TRBD1. V dropped 5 bases and J dropped 7; count of bases not matched to a gene: 12. The CDR3 loop spans 16 amino acids. Per the germline V gene, CDR1 is LNHDA and CDR2 is SQIVND (reference sequence). CDR3 DNA: TGTGCCAGTAGTTCTGGAAACAGCGGACAGGGGCAGCCCCAGCATTTT. Its protein is CASSSGNSGQGQPQHF.

V and J are TRBV30 and TRBJ1-1, with TRBD1 as a possible D gene (6 bases). V lost 2 bases and J lost 1, with 14 bases in between. Germline-derived CDR1 and CDR2 are GTSNPN and SVGIG (reference sequence). CDR3 size: 15 residues. CDR3 DNA: TGTGCCTGGAGTCGCCCCGGGACAAGGAACACTGAAGCTTTCTTT. Amino acid sequence: CAWSRPGTRNTEAFF. Full variable domain (rest looked up from reference TRBV30 and TRBJ1-1): SQTIHQWPATLVQPVGSPLSLECTVEGTSNPNLYWYRQAAGRGLQLLFYSVGIGQISSEVPQNLSASRPQDRQFILSSKKLLLSDSGFYLCAWSRPGTRNTEAFFGQGTRLTVV.

The rearrangement joins TRBV2 to TRBJ2-3; the D gene is possibly TRBD2 (5 bases). Germline loops: CDR1 SNHLY, CDR2 FYNNEI. The CDR3 sequence is 15 residues long. V was pared by 3 bases and J by 0 bases, with 10 bases between. The DNA for the CDR3 is TGTGCCAGCAGTGAGGTCGGGATAAGCACAGATACGCAGTATTTT. Translation: CASSEVGISTDTQYF.

The genes are TRBV9 and TRBJ2-1; 16 bases line up with TRBD2. Per the germline V gene, CDR1 is SGDLS and CDR2 is YYNGEE. The CDR3 contains 18 residues. Losses at the gene ends were 4 bases for V and 3 bases for J; bases not matched to a gene: 7. The CDR3 nucleotides are TGTGCCAGCAGCTTCGGGACTAGCGGGAGGGCCCTCTACAATGAGCAGTTCTTC. Protein product: CASSFGTSGRALYNEQFF.

This chain connects TRBV5-4 to TRBJ1-5; no reliable D call. Looked up from germline, CDR1 is SGHNT and CDR2 is YYREEE (reference sequence). This CDR3 region has 15 residues. Trimming took off 4 bases at V and 1 base at J, with 12 bases between the two ends. The CDR3 region has the DNA TGTGCCAGCAGCGTAGCCCCTGGAAGCAATCAGCCCCAGCATTTT. Its protein product is CASSVAPGSNQPQHF.

This rearrangement joins TRBV7-2 to TRBJ2-6; 8 nucleotides line up with TRBD1. The CDR3 runs to 15 residues. With V trimmed by 5 bases and J by 4 bases, 4 bases remained unmatched. Germline loops: CDR1 SGHTA, CDR2 FQGNSA. The CDR3 region is CASSRDRTGANVLTF. Written as DNA, the CDR3 is TGTGCCAGCAGCAGGGACAGGACCGGGGCCAACGTCCTGACTTTC.

The chain combines TRBV7-9 with TRBJ2-1; D may be TRBD2 (5 bases). The CDR3 sequence is 13 residues long. Deletions cut 5 bases from V and 4 bases from J, with 9 bases between. Germline CDR1 is SEHNR and CDR2 is FQNEAQ (reference sequence). CDR3 sequence reads: CASSPGIYNEQFF. In DNA, the CDR3 is TGTGCCAGCAGCCCGGGGATTTACAATGAGCAGTTCTTC. Combining the CDR3 with reference TRBV7-9 and TRBJ2-1 gives the whole variable domain DTGVSQNPRHKITKRGQNVTFRCDPISEHNRLYWYRQTLGQGPEFLTYFQNEAQLEKSRLLSDRFSAERPKGSFSTLEIQRTEQGDSAMYLCASSPGIYNEQFFGPGTRLTVL.

The CDR3 DNA sequence: TGTGCCAGCAGCGCCGGGACAGGGGTCGGGTACGAGCAGTACTTC. Residues: CASSAGTGVGYEQYF. The V and J genes are TRBV11-3 and TRBJ2-7; the match to TRBD1 covers 10 bases. This CDR3 comprises 15 residues. Trimming took 5 bases from V and 4 from J; bases not matched to a gene: 8. Germline V gives CDR1 SGHNT, CDR2 YENEEA.

The rearrangement links TRBV7-9 to TRBJ2-3; TRBD2 agrees at 12 bases. The germline CDR1 and CDR2 sequences are SEHNR and FQNEAQ (reference sequence). The CDR3 contains 16 residues. Germline trimming cut 3 bases from V and 4 bases from J; bases unmatched to any gene: 5. The CDR3 sequence is CASSFLAGGSADTQYF. The CDR3 region has the DNA TGTGCCAGCAGCTTTCTAGCGGGAGGGAGCGCAGATACGCAGTATTTT.

This clone was seen just once. V is TRBV6-5 and J is TRBJ2-7; D possibly corresponds to TRBD2 (6 bases). Germline V gives CDR1 MNHEY, CDR2 SVGAGI. The CDR3 runs 15 residues. With 2 bases removed from V and 0 bases from J, the gap between germline ends came to 11 bases. The CDR3 sequence: CASSYGTSSSYEQYF. DNA for the CDR3: TGTGCCAGCAGTTACGGGACTTCCAGCTCCTACGAGCAGTACTTC.

Comment on this clone: One junction end disagrees with the germline gene, perhaps due to a read error. The J gene is TRBJ2-7, the V gene TRBV7-9; 8 bases agree with TRBD1. The CDR3 spans 17 residues. Germline assignment: CDR1 SEHNR and CDR2 FQNEAQ (reference sequence). CDR3 residues: CSSSSETGQANSYEQYF. The CDR3, as DNA: TGTTCCAGCAGCTCTGAGACGGGACAGGCGAACTCCTACGAGCAGTACTTC.

The genes are TRBV5-6 and TRBJ2-1; 7 nucleotides align to TRBD2. CDR1 SGHDT and CDR2 YYEEEE come from the germline V gene. V trimming: 5 bases; J trimming: 4 bases; junction bases outside the gene matches: 18. The CDR3 runs to 18 residues. The CDR3 DNA sequence: TGTGCCAGCAGACCGGAGTGGACGCGGCGGGAGCCGTACAATGAGCAGTTCTTC. Translating it yields CASRPEWTRREPYNEQFF.

The chain carries TRBV30 and TRBJ2-3; weak D call: TRBD1 (5 bases). Trimming shortened V by 3 bases and J by 2 bases, and 15 bases separated the two germline ends. The CDR3 runs 15 residues. Per the germline V gene, CDR1 is GTSNPN and CDR2 is SVGIG (reference sequence). The CDR3 spells CAWSAWGGVTDTQYF. CDR3 nucleotide sequence: TGTGCCTGGAGCGCATGGGGCGGAGTCACAGATACGCAGTATTTT.